The T cell receptor beta chain under discussion was sequenced for a study of blood T cell repertoires in COVID-19. Overall study: Samples came from the United States, Italy and Spain, spanning acute and convalescent COVID-19.

Looked up from germline, CDR1 is MNHNY and CDR2 is SVGAGI (reference sequence). Trimming cost V 7 bases and J 2 bases, with 12 bases left between them. The CDR3 totals 13 residues. Authors' processing steps: Reference gene primer amplification gave estimated nucleated cell counts. Assay used: immunoSEQ multiplex PCR; TCRdb lists only in-frame clones, some missing. The V and J calls and clone size are taken from that table; D and trimming were inferred from the DNA. Of approximately 210,000 clones in the sample, about 87% were seen once. V and J are TRBV6-6 and TRBJ2-7; possibly TRBD2 for D (6 bases). This TCR was sampled from a man in his sixties or seventies with acute or convalescent COVID-19. Specimen: peripheral blood. The CDR3 loop reads CASNPGGPYEQYF. CDR3 nucleotide sequence: TGTGCCAGCAACCCCGGAGGGCCCTACGAGCAGTACTTC.